A selection of T cell receptor beta chains follows, all from one sample in a study of blood T cell repertoires in COVID-19. Clones were read by immunoSEQ multiplex PCR, and TCRdb kept only the in-frame ones, dropping some. The sample has 200,000 to 250,000 clones, under 85% seen once; the top ten hold about 7.8%. Sequencing was performed on peripheral blood. The receptors shown here come from a woman of 80 years or more with COVID-19, enrolled during active disease. Each CDR3 is given with its conserved first and last residue. Fields, in order: V gene, D gene, J gene, clone size, CDR3 protein, CDR3 DNA. D genes are given only for firm matches. Size tells how often a clone was seen (once, few, many) or the class of an expanded clone, and some rows leave it out.

v_gene: TRBV5-1
d_gene: TRBD2
j_gene: TRBJ2-1
abundance: -
CDR3aa: CASRRAGGSSYNEQFF
CDR3nt: TGCGCCAGCAGAAGGGCGGGAGGGAGCTCCTACAATGAGCAGTTCTTC

v_gene: TRBV9
d_gene: -
j_gene: TRBJ2-2
abundance: -
CDR3aa: CASRGNTGELFF
CDR3nt: TGTGCCAGCCGGGGGAACACCGGGGAGCTGTTTTTT

v_gene: TRBV24-1
d_gene: TRBD1
j_gene: TRBJ1-2
abundance: -
CDR3aa: CATSDTRQGAGGYTF
CDR3nt: TGTGCCACCAGTGACACTCGGCAGGGGGCAGGGGGCTACACCTTC

v_gene: TRBV5-1
d_gene: TRBD2
j_gene: TRBJ2-6
abundance: -
CDR3aa: CASSWTSGGRGANVLTF
CDR3nt: TGCGCCAGCAGCTGGACTAGCGGGGGGCGCGGGGCCAACGTCCTGACTTTC

v_gene: TRBV20-1
d_gene: -
j_gene: TRBJ1-2
abundance: -
CDR3aa: CSAKHAEGYTF
CDR3nt: TGCAGTGCTAAACACGCGGAGGGCTACACCTTC

v_gene: TRBV28
d_gene: TRBD2
j_gene: TRBJ2-1
abundance: -
CDR3aa: CASTHGGGVSYNEQFF
CDR3nt: TGTGCCAGCACCCATGGGGGGGGAGTGTCCTACAATGAGCAGTTCTTC

v_gene: TRBV2
d_gene: -
j_gene: TRBJ1-2
abundance: -
CDR3aa: CASRPRQSSNYGYTF
CDR3nt: TGTGCCAGCAGACCTAGACAGAGCTCTAACTATGGCTACACCTTC

v_gene: TRBV6-5
d_gene: -
j_gene: TRBJ1-4
abundance: -
CDR3aa: CASSPGSAEKLFF
CDR3nt: TGTGCCAGCAGCCCCGGTTCTGCTGAAAAACTGTTTTTT

v_gene: TRBV7-3
d_gene: -
j_gene: TRBJ2-1
abundance: -
CDR3aa: CASSLQGMGNNEQFF
CDR3nt: TGTGCCAGCAGCCTCCAGGGTATGGGTAACAATGAGCAGTTCTTC

v_gene: TRBV10-3
d_gene: -
j_gene: TRBJ1-3
abundance: once
CDR3aa: CATREAGNGNTIYF
CDR3nt: TGTGCCACTCGGGAGGCGGGCAACGGAAACACCATATATTTT

v_gene: TRBV4-1
d_gene: TRBD1
j_gene: TRBJ1-1
abundance: once
CDR3aa: CASSQEPHRGRLNTEAFF
CDR3nt: TGCGCCAGCAGCCAAGAGCCCCACAGGGGGCGACTGAACACTGAAGCTTTCTTT

v_gene: TRBV5-5
d_gene: -
j_gene: TRBJ2-7
abundance: -
CDR3aa: CASSWTRGVYEQYF
CDR3nt: TGTGCCAGCAGCTGGACTCGCGGGGTCTACGAGCAGTACTTC

v_gene: TRBV27
d_gene: TRBD1
j_gene: TRBJ1-4
abundance: -
CDR3aa: CASSLTSGTGVKLFF
CDR3nt: TGTGCCAGCAGTTTGACCTCCGGGACAGGCGTAAAACTGTTTTTT

v_gene: TRBV10-3
d_gene: TRBD2
j_gene: TRBJ2-7
abundance: -
CDR3aa: CAISEAGGYSYEQYF
CDR3nt: TGTGCCATCAGTGAAGCGGGAGGTTACTCCTACGAGCAGTACTTC

v_gene: TRBV18
d_gene: -
j_gene: TRBJ2-7
abundance: few
CDR3aa: CASSPFRDTPYEQYF
CDR3nt: TGTGCCAGCTCACCATTCCGGGACACCCCCTACGAGCAGTACTTC

v_gene: TRBV5-6
d_gene: TRBD1
j_gene: TRBJ1-3
abundance: -
CDR3aa: CASSRWTGRGNTIYF
CDR3nt: TGTGCCAGCAGCCGATGGACAGGCCGAGGGAACACCATATATTTT

v_gene: TRBV27
d_gene: TRBD2
j_gene: TRBJ2-2
abundance: -
CDR3aa: CASRRFSSGREKVGELFF
CDR3nt: TGTGCCAGCAGACGATTCTCTAGCGGGAGGGAAAAGGTCGGGGAGCTGTTTTTT

v_gene: TRBV7-3
d_gene: -
j_gene: TRBJ2-1
abundance: -
CDR3aa: CASSLRMGGEQFF
CDR3nt: TGTGCCAGCAGCTTAAGGATGGGGGGTGAGCAGTTCTTC

v_gene: TRBV2
d_gene: TRBD1
j_gene: TRBJ1-1
abundance: -
CDR3aa: CASRQGDTEAFF
CDR3nt: TGTGCCAGCAGACAGGGGGACACTGAAGCTTTCTTT

v_gene: TRBV7-8
d_gene: -
j_gene: TRBJ1-2
abundance: -
CDR3aa: CASSLGGFGYTF
CDR3nt: TGTGCCAGCAGCCTCGGCGGGTTTGGCTACACCTTC

v_gene: TRBV5-1
d_gene: -
j_gene: TRBJ1-3
abundance: -
CDR3aa: CASSLSRSGNTIYF
CDR3nt: TGCGCCAGCAGCTTGTCCCGCTCTGGAAACACCATATATTTT

v_gene: TRBV19
d_gene: -
j_gene: TRBJ1-4
abundance: -
CDR3aa: CASSPRQQTFDEKLFF
CDR3nt: TGTGCCAGTAGTCCGAGACAGCAGACCTTCGATGAAAAACTGTTTTTT

v_gene: TRBV27
d_gene: -
j_gene: TRBJ1-3
abundance: -
CDR3aa: CASGDRGNTIYF
CDR3nt: TGTGCCAGCGGAGACAGGGGAAACACCATATATTTT

v_gene: TRBV18
d_gene: -
j_gene: TRBJ2-4
abundance: -
CDR3aa: CASSPIEAAAKNIQYF
CDR3nt: TGTGCCAGCTCACCCATAGAGGCGGCAGCCAAAAACATTCAGTACTTC

v_gene: TRBV24-1
d_gene: -
j_gene: TRBJ2-3
abundance: once
CDR3aa: CATSDNLAGDTQYF
CDR3nt: TGTGCCACCAGTGATAATCTAGCAGGTGATACGCAGTATTTT

v_gene: TRBV5-3
d_gene: -
j_gene: TRBJ1-5
abundance: few
CDR3aa: CARSSCQPQHF
CDR3nt: TGTGCCAGAAGCTCGTGTCAGCCCCAGCATTTT

v_gene: TRBV27
d_gene: TRBD1
j_gene: TRBJ1-1
abundance: -
CDR3aa: CASSRPGTGGGSTEAFF
CDR3nt: TGTGCCAGCAGTCGGCCCGGGACAGGGGGCGGTAGCACTGAAGCTTTCTTT

v_gene: TRBV5-1
d_gene: -
j_gene: TRBJ1-4
abundance: -
CDR3aa: CASSPGGVGEKLFF
CDR3nt: TGCGCCAGCAGCCCCGGGGGGGTTGGGGAAAAACTGTTTTTT

v_gene: TRBV29-1
d_gene: TRBD1
j_gene: TRBJ1-2
abundance: once
CDR3aa: CSVGDSEFYGYTF
CDR3nt: TGCAGCGTTGGGGACAGCGAATTCTATGGCTACACCTTC

v_gene: TRBV29-1
d_gene: -
j_gene: TRBJ1-2
abundance: -
CDR3aa: CGAGRVYGYTF
CDR3nt: TGCGGTGCTGGCAGGGTATATGGCTACACCTTC

v_gene: TRBV11-3
d_gene: -
j_gene: TRBJ1-1
abundance: -
CDR3aa: CASSQGMNTEAFF
CDR3nt: TGTGCCAGCAGTCAGGGGATGAACACTGAAGCTTTCTTT

v_gene: TRBV5-1
d_gene: TRBD2
j_gene: TRBJ2-1
abundance: -
CDR3aa: CASSLPGGDYNEQFF
CDR3nt: TGCGCCAGCAGCTTGCCCGGGGGGGACTACAATGAGCAGTTCTTC

v_gene: TRBV5-1
d_gene: TRBD1
j_gene: TRBJ1-6
abundance: -
CDR3aa: CASHLGQENSPLHF
CDR3nt: TGCGCCAGCCACTTGGGACAGGAGAATTCACCCCTCCACTTT

v_gene: TRBV18
d_gene: TRBD2
j_gene: TRBJ2-4
abundance: few
CDR3aa: CASSPLSSSGSDNIQYF
CDR3nt: TGTGCCAGCTCACCACTGAGTTCTAGCGGGAGTGATAACATTCAGTACTTC

v_gene: TRBV14
d_gene: -
j_gene: TRBJ1-6
abundance: -
CDR3aa: CASSQDLGGSWSPLHF
CDR3nt: TGTGCCAGCAGCCAAGATCTGGGGGGTAGTTGGTCACCCCTCCACTTT

v_gene: TRBV28
d_gene: -
j_gene: TRBJ1-1
abundance: once
CDR3aa: CASSPLHSVLNTEAFF
CDR3nt: TGTGCCAGCAGTCCCCTCCACAGTGTTCTGAACACTGAAGCTTTCTTT

v_gene: TRBV19
d_gene: -
j_gene: TRBJ1-5
abundance: -
CDR3aa: CASRGRGMSNQPQHF
CDR3nt: TGTGCCAGTAGGGGTCGGGGGATGAGCAATCAGCCCCAGCATTTT

v_gene: TRBV5-1
d_gene: TRBD2
j_gene: TRBJ2-1
abundance: once
CDR3aa: CASSAGLAGGSEQFF
CDR3nt: TGCGCCAGCAGCGCTGGACTAGCGGGAGGGAGCGAGCAGTTCTTC

v_gene: TRBV27
d_gene: -
j_gene: TRBJ1-2
abundance: -
CDR3aa: CASSGDVRGYGYTF
CDR3nt: TGTGCCAGCAGTGGGGATGTTCGGGGCTATGGCTACACCTTC

v_gene: TRBV6-5
d_gene: TRBD2
j_gene: TRBJ2-3
abundance: -
CDR3aa: CASSGTSVGTDTQYF
CDR3nt: TGTGCCAGCTCCGGGACTAGTGTCGGCACAGATACGCAGTATTTT

v_gene: TRBV5-1
d_gene: TRBD1
j_gene: TRBJ2-1
abundance: -
CDR3aa: CASSLTTGGSYNEQFF
CDR3nt: TGCGCCAGCAGCTTGACTACAGGGGGATCCTACAATGAGCAGTTCTTC

v_gene: TRBV6-6
d_gene: -
j_gene: TRBJ2-3
abundance: -
CDR3aa: CASSYSWRGSTDTQYF
CDR3nt: TGTGCCAGCAGTTACTCGTGGCGGGGAAGCACAGATACGCAGTATTTT

v_gene: TRBV5-1
d_gene: -
j_gene: TRBJ2-2
abundance: few
CDR3aa: CASSLGGRANTGELFF
CDR3nt: TGCGCCAGCAGCCTGGGGGGCAGGGCGAACACCGGGGAGCTGTTTTTT

v_gene: TRBV10-3
d_gene: -
j_gene: TRBJ2-7
abundance: once
CDR3aa: CAISLTSSYEQYF
CDR3nt: TGTGCCATCAGCCTGACAAGTTCCTACGAGCAGTACTTC

v_gene: TRBV7-2
d_gene: TRBD1
j_gene: TRBJ2-1
abundance: -
CDR3aa: CASSGRQGVGNEQFF
CDR3nt: TGTGCCAGCAGCGGACGACAGGGGGTGGGCAATGAGCAGTTCTTC

v_gene: TRBV11-2
d_gene: TRBD2
j_gene: TRBJ2-7
abundance: -
CDR3aa: CASSRSTSGSTYEQYF
CDR3nt: TGTGCCAGCAGCAGATCGACTAGCGGGAGCACCTACGAGCAGTACTTC

v_gene: TRBV5-8
d_gene: -
j_gene: TRBJ1-1
abundance: once
CDR3aa: CASSLLYRVNTEAFF
CDR3nt: TGTGCCAGCAGTCTTCTCTACAGGGTGAACACTGAAGCTTTCTTT

v_gene: TRBV18
d_gene: TRBD1
j_gene: TRBJ1-4
abundance: -
CDR3aa: CASSAVAGTANEKLFF
CDR3nt: TGTGCCAGCTCAGCCGTGGCAGGGACAGCTAATGAAAAACTGTTTTTT

v_gene: TRBV18
d_gene: -
j_gene: TRBJ1-4
abundance: -
CDR3aa: CASSPGEGSEKLFF
CDR3nt: TGTGCCAGCTCACCAGGGGAGGGAAGTGAAAAACTGTTTTTT

v_gene: TRBV19
d_gene: -
j_gene: TRBJ1-3
abundance: -
CDR3aa: CASLMGFVGGTIYF
CDR3nt: TGTGCCAGCCTGATGGGGTTCGTCGGGGGAACCATATATTTT

v_gene: TRBV19
d_gene: TRBD2
j_gene: TRBJ2-4
abundance: -
CDR3aa: CASSGLGGNIQYF
CDR3nt: TGTGCCAGTTCGGGACTGGGAGGGAACATTCAGTACTTC

v_gene: TRBV3-1/TRBV3-2
d_gene: -
j_gene: TRBJ1-1
abundance: -
CDR3aa: CASSPNRAEAFF
CDR3nt: TGTGCCAGCAGTCCAAACAGGGCTGAAGCTTTCTTT

v_gene: TRBV19
d_gene: -
j_gene: TRBJ1-6
abundance: -
CDR3aa: CASSIGVRSPLHF
CDR3nt: TGTGCCAGTAGTATCGGGGTGCGTTCACCCCTCCACTTT

v_gene: TRBV5-1
d_gene: TRBD1
j_gene: TRBJ1-4
abundance: few
CDR3aa: CASSLMPGGQANEKLFF
CDR3nt: TGCGCCAGCAGCTTGATGCCAGGGGGTCAGGCTAATGAAAAACTGTTTTTT

v_gene: TRBV9
d_gene: -
j_gene: TRBJ1-2
abundance: once
CDR3aa: CASSVGGSLYGYTF
CDR3nt: TGTGCCAGCAGCGTAGGTGGCAGTCTCTATGGCTACACCTTC

v_gene: TRBV11-3
d_gene: TRBD2
j_gene: TRBJ2-7
abundance: once
CDR3aa: CASSKGLAGDDEQYF
CDR3nt: TGTGCCAGCAGCAAAGGACTAGCGGGAGACGACGAGCAGTACTTC

v_gene: TRBV6-5
d_gene: -
j_gene: TRBJ2-7
abundance: -
CDR3aa: CASSLGDKHEQYF
CDR3nt: TGTGCCAGCAGCCTTGGGGACAAACACGAGCAGTACTTC

v_gene: TRBV7-8
d_gene: -
j_gene: TRBJ1-5
abundance: -
CDR3aa: CASSRRENQPQHF
CDR3nt: TGTGCCAGCAGCCGACGGGAAAATCAGCCCCAGCATTTT